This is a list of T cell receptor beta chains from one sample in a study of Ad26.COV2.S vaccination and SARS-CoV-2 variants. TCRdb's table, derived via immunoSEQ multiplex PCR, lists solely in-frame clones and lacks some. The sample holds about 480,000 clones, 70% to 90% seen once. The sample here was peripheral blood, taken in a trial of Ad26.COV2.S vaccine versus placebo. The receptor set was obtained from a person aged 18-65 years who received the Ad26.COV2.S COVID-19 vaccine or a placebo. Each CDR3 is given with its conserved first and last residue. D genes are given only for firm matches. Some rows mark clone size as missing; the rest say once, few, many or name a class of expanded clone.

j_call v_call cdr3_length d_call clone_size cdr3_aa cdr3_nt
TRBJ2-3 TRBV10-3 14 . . CAIKSGVPTDTQYF TGTGCCATCAAGAGTGGGGTTCCGACAGATACGCAGTATTTT
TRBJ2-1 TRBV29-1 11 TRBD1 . CSVVRDRWQFF TGCAGCGTTGTTAGGGACAGGTGGCAGTTCTTC
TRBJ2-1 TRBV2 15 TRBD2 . CASRELAALLDEQFF TGTGCCAGCAGAGAACTAGCGGCCTTGTTGGATGAGCAGTTCTTC
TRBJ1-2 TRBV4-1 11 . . CASSRRNGYTF TGCGCCAGCAGCCGCAGAAATGGCTACACCTTC
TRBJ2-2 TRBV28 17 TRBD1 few CASTPSQGARGTGELFF TGTGCCAGCACCCCTTCACAGGGGGCTCGGGGCACCGGGGAGCTGTTTTTT
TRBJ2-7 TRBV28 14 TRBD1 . CASSPGTEGPLHYF TGTGCCAGCAGCCCCGGGACAGAGGGGCCCCTGCATTACTTC
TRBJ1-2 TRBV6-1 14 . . CASSERGLSYGYTF TGTGCCAGCAGTGAAAGGGGACTAAGCTATGGCTACACCTTC
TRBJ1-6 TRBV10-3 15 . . CAISVSGSYNSPLHF TGTGCCATCAGTGTCTCCGGCTCCTATAATTCACCCCTCCACTTT
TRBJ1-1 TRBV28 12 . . CASRVLNTEAFF TGTGCCAGCAGGGTTTTGAACACTGAAGCTTTCTTT
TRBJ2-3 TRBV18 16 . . CASSPPGGTSTDTQYF TGTGCCAGCTCACCCCCCGGTGGGACCAGCACAGATACGCAGTATTTT
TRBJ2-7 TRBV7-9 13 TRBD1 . CASSLRGQGDKYF TGTGCCAGCAGCCTAAGGGGACAGGGCGATAAGTACTTC
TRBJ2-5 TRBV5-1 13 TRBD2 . CASSPAGFETQYF TGCGCCAGCAGCCCAGCGGGGTTTGAGACCCAGTACTTC
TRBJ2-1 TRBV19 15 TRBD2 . CASSMTLAGVGEQFF TGTGCCAGTAGTATGACTCTAGCGGGAGTTGGCGAGCAGTTCTTC
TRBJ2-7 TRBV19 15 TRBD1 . CASSIDYRGTYEQYF TGTGCCAGTAGTATAGATTACAGGGGGACCTACGAGCAGTACTTC
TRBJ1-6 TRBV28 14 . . CASKSGPRHTPFHF TGTGCCAGCAAGTCCGGGCCTCGACACACCCCCTTCCACTTT
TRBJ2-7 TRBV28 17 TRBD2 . CASSLPREAGASHEQYF TGTGCCAGCAGTTTGCCCCGTGAGGCGGGAGCTTCCCACGAGCAGTACTTC
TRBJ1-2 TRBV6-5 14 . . CASSRDGSNYGYTF TGTGCCAGCAGTCGGGACGGTTCTAACTATGGCTACACCTTC
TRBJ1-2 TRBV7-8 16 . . CASSLGLVAVDYGYTF TGTGCCAGCAGCTTAGGCTTAGTGGCAGTCGACTATGGCTACACCTTC
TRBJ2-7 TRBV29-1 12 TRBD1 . CSVGTGTYEQYF TGCAGCGTCGGGACAGGGACCTACGAGCAGTACTTC
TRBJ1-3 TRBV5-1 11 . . CASINGNTIYF TGCGCCAGCATTAATGGAAACACCATATATTTT
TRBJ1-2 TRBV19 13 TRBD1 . CASSRQGGSGYTF TGTGCCAGTAGTCGGCAGGGGGGATCTGGCTACACCTTC
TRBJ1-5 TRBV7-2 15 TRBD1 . CASSMGQGAGQPQHF TGTGCCAGCAGCATGGGACAGGGGGCGGGTCAGCCCCAGCATTTT
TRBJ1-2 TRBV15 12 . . CATSKGTYGYTF TGTGCCACCAGCAAAGGGACCTATGGCTACACCTTC
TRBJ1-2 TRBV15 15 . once CATSRDVGQTTGYMF TGTGCCACCAGCAGAGATGTTGGGCAGACAACCGGCTACATGTTC
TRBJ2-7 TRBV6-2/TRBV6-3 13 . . CASSYSPATKQYF TGTGCCAGCAGTTACTCGCCAGCTACTAAGCAGTACTTC
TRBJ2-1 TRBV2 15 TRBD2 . CASSASGRGYNEQFF TGTGCCAGCAGCGCAAGCGGGAGGGGCTACAATGAGCAGTTCTTC
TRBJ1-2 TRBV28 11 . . CAGGTNYGYTF TGTGCCGGGGGGACTAACTATGGCTACACCTTC
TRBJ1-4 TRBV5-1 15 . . CASSLIGQENEKLFF TGCGCCAGCAGCTTAATCGGGCAGGAGAATGAAAAACTGTTTTTT
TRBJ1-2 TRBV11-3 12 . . CASSRGGYGYTF TGTGCCAGCAGCCGCGGCGGCTATGGCTACACCTTC
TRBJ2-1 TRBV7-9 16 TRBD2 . CASSLAQRESYNEQFF TGTGCCAGCAGCTTAGCGCAGCGGGAGTCCTACAATGAGCAGTTCTTC
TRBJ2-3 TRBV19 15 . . CASSIDVPPADTQYF TGTGCCAGTAGTATAGATGTCCCTCCGGCGGATACGCAGTATTTT
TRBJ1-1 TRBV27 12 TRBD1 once CASTDRDTEAFF TGTGCCAGCACGGACAGGGACACTGAAGCTTTCTTT
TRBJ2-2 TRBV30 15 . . CAWSSGLLNTGELFF TGTGCCTGGAGTTCGGGACTGTTGAACACCGGGGAGCTGTTTTTT
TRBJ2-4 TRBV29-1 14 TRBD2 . CSVTLGGGRDIQYF TGCAGCGTTACCCTCGGCGGAGGGAGGGACATTCAGTACTTC
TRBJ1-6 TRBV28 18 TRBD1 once CASSFGQGGGSYNSPLHF TGTGCCAGCAGTTTTGGGCAGGGGGGTGGATCCTATAATTCACCCCTCCACTTT
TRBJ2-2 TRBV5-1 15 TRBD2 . CASSWAGVLTGELFF TGCGCCAGCAGCTGGGCGGGAGTACTTACCGGGGAGCTGTTTTTT
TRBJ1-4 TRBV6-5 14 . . CASSYSSQREKLFF TGTGCCAGCAGTTACTCCAGCCAGAGGGAAAAACTGTTTTTT
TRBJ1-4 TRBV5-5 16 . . CASSLGTQPTNEKLFF TGTGCCAGCAGCTTGGGAACACAACCAACTAATGAAAAACTGTTTTTT
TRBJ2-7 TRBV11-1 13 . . CASSLLSGSEQYF TGTGCCAGCAGCTTGTTAAGTGGTTCCGAGCAGTACTTC
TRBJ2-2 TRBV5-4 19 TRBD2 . CASSLKGLAGLKDTGELFF TGTGCCAGCAGCTTGAAGGGACTAGCGGGACTCAAGGACACCGGGGAGCTGTTTTTT
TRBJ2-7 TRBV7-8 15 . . CASSWAPTRSYEQYF TGTGCCAGCAGCTGGGCGCCCACTCGCTCCTACGAGCAGTACTTC
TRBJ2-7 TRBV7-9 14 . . CASGRGTPSYEQYF TGTGCCAGTGGTCGGGGGACACCCTCCTACGAGCAGTACTTC
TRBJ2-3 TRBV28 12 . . CASSLIVDTQYF TGTGCCAGCAGTTTAATCGTAGATACGCAGTATTTT
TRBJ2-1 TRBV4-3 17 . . CASSQDVGRSSYNEQFF TGCGCCAGCAGCCAAGATGTGGGCAGGAGCTCCTACAATGAGCAGTTCTTC
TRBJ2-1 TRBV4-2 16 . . CASSQEERKTHNEQFF TGTGCCAGCAGCCAAGAGGAGCGGAAAACCCACAATGAGCAGTTCTTC
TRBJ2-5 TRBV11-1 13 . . CASSRGPLETQYF TGTGCCAGCAGCCGGGGACCTCTGGAGACCCAGTACTTC
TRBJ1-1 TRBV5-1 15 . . CASAPYPGIDTEAFF TGCGCCAGCGCTCCTTACCCCGGGATTGACACTGAAGCTTTCTTT
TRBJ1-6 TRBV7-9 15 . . CASSSRMVTNSPLHF TGTGCCAGCAGCTCTAGGATGGTGACGAATTCACCCCTCCACTTT